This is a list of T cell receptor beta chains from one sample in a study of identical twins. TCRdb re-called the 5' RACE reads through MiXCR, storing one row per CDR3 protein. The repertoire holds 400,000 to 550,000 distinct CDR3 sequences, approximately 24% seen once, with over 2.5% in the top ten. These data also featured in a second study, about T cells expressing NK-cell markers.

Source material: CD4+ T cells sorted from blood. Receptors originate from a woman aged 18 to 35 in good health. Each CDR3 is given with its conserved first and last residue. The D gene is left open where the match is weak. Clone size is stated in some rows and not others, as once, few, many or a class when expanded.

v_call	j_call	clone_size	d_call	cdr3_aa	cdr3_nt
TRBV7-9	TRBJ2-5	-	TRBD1	CASSLDRGLQETQYF	TGTGCCAGCAGCTTAGACAGGGGGCTTCAAGAGACCCAGTACTTC
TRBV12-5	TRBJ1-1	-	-	CAHEGQNTEAFF	TGTGCTCATGAGGGACAGAACACTGAAGCTTTCTTT
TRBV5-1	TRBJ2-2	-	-	CASSLIIGFTGELFF	TGCGCCAGCAGCTTAATTATTGGCTTCACCGGGGAGCTGTTTTTT
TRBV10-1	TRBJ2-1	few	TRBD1	CASSFTDRDNEQFF	TGCGCCAGCAGTTTTACGGACAGGGACAATGAGCAGTTCTTC
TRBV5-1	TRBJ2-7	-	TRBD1	CASSKQQGNEQYF	TGCGCCAGCAGCAAGCAACAGGGGAACGAGCAGTACTTC
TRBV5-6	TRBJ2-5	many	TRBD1	CASSLGTGGSKTQYF	TGTGCCAGCAGCTTGGGGACAGGGGGCTCTAAGACCCAGTACTTC
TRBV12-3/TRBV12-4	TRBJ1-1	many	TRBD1	CASSLTGADTEAFF	TGTGCCAGCAGTCTAACAGGGGCTGACACTGAAGCTTTCTTT
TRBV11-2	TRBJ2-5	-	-	CASSSTRLGETQYF	TGTGCCAGCAGCTCTACCAGGCTGGGGGAGACCCAGTACTTC
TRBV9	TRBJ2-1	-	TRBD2	CASSVTSGRASYNEQFF	TGTGCCAGCAGCGTGACTAGCGGGAGGGCCTCCTACAATGAGCAGTTCTTC
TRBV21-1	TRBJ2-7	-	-	CASSKGVSGGHEQYF	TGTGCCAGCAGCAAAGGAGTTAGCGGGGGTCACGAGCAGTACTTC
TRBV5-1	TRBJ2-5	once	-	CASSRGGRADQETQYF	TGCGCCAGCTCACGAGGGGGGCGAGCGGACCAAGAGACCCAGTACTTC
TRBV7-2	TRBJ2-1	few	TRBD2	CASAGEAYNEQFF	TGTGCCAGCGCGGGAGAAGCCTACAATGAGCAGTTCTTC
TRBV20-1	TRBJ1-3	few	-	CSARDYKGSGNTIYF	TGCAGTGCTAGAGATTACAAGGGCTCTGGAAACACCATATATTTT
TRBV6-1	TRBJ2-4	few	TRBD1	CASSRDRNIQYF	TGTGCCAGCAGTCGGGACAGAAACATTCAGTACTTC
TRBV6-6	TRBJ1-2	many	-	CASSFDRSYGYTF	TGTGCCAGCAGCTTCGACAGGTCCTATGGCTACACCTTC
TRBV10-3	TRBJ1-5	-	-	CAISEANQPQHF	TGTGCCATCAGTGAGGCCAATCAGCCCCAGCATTTT
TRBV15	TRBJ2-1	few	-	CATSIGTVGAEQFF	TGTGCCACCAGCATCGGGACGGTAGGGGCTGAGCAGTTCTTC
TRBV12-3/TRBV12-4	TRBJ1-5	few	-	CASSPREGGPQHF	TGTGCCAGCAGCCCACGCGAGGGAGGGCCCCAGCATTTT
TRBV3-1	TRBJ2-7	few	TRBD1	CASSQKGARSEQYF	TGTGCCAGCAGCCAAAAGGGGGCTAGGTCCGAGCAGTACTTC
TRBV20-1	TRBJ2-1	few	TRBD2	CSARPAGGWNEQFF	TGCAGTGCTAGACCAGCGGGAGGGTGGAATGAGCAGTTCTTC
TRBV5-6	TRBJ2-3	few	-	CASTPASADTQYF	TGTGCCAGCACACCTGCTAGCGCAGATACGCAGTATTTT
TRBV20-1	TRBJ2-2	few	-	CSARRGVTGELFF	TGCAGTGCTAGAAGGGGGGTCACCGGGGAGCTGTTTTTT
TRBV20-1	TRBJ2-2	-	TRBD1	CSAHTGTGNTGELFF	TGCAGTGCCCATACGGGGACAGGGAACACCGGGGAGCTGTTTTTT
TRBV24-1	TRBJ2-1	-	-	CATGGGADESEQFF	TGTGCCACCGGGGGCGGCGCGGATGAGAGTGAGCAGTTCTTC